The rows below give T cell receptor beta chains drawn from one sample of a study of T-cell reconstitution after alpha-beta-depleted transplantation in children. TCRdb passed the PCR reads through MiXCR, listing each CDR3 protein once. There are about 610,000 distinct CDR3 sequences in the sample; about 11% occur only once, and less than 4.5% lies in the top ten. The source material was PBMCs from the stem cell graft donor, sampled from the stem cell graft. The receptors derive from a human donor who donated a stem cell graft to a child with acute myeloid leukemia. CDR3s include the opening cysteine and the closing phenylalanine or tryptophan. A D gene is named only where the DNA matches it firmly. Size values are once, few and many counts, or a class for expanded clones, and some rows have none.

>TRBD1|few|TRBJ2-7|TRBV7-9
CASSFSKVPGQDPYEQYF
TGTGCCAGCAGCTTTTCGAAAGTTCCGGGACAGGATCCCTACGAGCAGTACTTC
>-|-|TRBJ2-7|TRBV5-1
CASTGAVEQYF
TGCGCCAGCACGGGGGCAGTTGAGCAGTACTTC
>-|many|TRBJ2-6|TRBV10-2
CATPKAGANVLTF
TGCGCCACCCCTAAAGCTGGGGCCAACGTCCTGACTTTC
>TRBD1|many|TRBJ1-1|TRBV4-2
CASSPRTGDTEAFF
TGTGCCAGCAGCCCCCGGACAGGGGACACTGAAGCTTTCTTT
>-|-|TRBJ2-1|TRBV29-1
CSVEGGTGGNEQFF
TGCAGCGTTGAAGGGGGGACGGGCGGCAATGAGCAGTTCTTC
>TRBD1|few|TRBJ2-4|TRBV10-3
CAISRDRVAGIQYF
TGTGCCATCAGTCGGGACAGGGTGGCGGGCATTCAGTACTTC
>TRBD2|-|TRBJ2-7|TRBV7-2
CASSLMSGLAGGYEQYF
TGTGCCAGCAGCTTAATGTCCGGACTAGCGGGCGGCTACGAGCAGTACTTC
>TRBD1|many|TRBJ1-1|TRBV29-1
CSALRQGDEAFF
TGCAGCGCCTTAAGACAGGGGGATGAAGCTTTCTTT
>-|many|TRBJ2-5|TRBV2
CASSEERTQYF
TGTGCCAGCAGTGAAGAGCGGACCCAGTACTTC
>TRBD2|few|TRBJ2-7|TRBV29-1
CSVLSGFLYEQYF
TGCAGCGTTCTTAGCGGGTTCCTCTACGAGCAGTACTTC
>-|many|TRBJ2-2|TRBV6-5
CASSYSEGAQGGELFF
TGTGCCAGCAGTTACTCGGAGGGGGCGCAGGGCGGGGAGCTGTTTTTT
>TRBD2|many|TRBJ2-1|TRBV30
CAWSAGGAPDEQFF
TGTGCCTGGAGTGCGGGAGGGGCCCCCGATGAGCAGTTCTTC